This T cell receptor beta chain derives from a study of T cells after posttransplantation cyclophosphamide. Cells defined as naive were viable CD3+CD4+ or CD3+CD8+ and CCR7+CD45RA+CD45RO-CD95-CD27+CD28+. This clone appeared a single time. This CDR3 has 15 residues. Trimming stripped 1 base from V and 3 bases from J, with 10 bases between. Germline CDR1 is KGHSH and CDR2 is LQKENI. The protocol was immunoSEQ multiplex PCR, while the TCRdb copy is restricted to in-frame clones and leaves out a portion. The sample has tens of thousands of clones, approximately 97% seen once. This TCR derives from a man between 50 and 59 years old in good health, CMV-negative, and a related stem cell transplant donor. V usage is TRBV18 and J usage is TRBJ1-5; D possibly corresponds to TRBD1 (5 bases). The sequencing input was naive CD4+ T cells sorted from PBMCs. In nucleotides, the CDR3 is TGTGCCAGCTCACCACGTGCAGGGAACAATCAGCCCCAGCATTTT. As protein: CASSPRAGNNQPQHF.